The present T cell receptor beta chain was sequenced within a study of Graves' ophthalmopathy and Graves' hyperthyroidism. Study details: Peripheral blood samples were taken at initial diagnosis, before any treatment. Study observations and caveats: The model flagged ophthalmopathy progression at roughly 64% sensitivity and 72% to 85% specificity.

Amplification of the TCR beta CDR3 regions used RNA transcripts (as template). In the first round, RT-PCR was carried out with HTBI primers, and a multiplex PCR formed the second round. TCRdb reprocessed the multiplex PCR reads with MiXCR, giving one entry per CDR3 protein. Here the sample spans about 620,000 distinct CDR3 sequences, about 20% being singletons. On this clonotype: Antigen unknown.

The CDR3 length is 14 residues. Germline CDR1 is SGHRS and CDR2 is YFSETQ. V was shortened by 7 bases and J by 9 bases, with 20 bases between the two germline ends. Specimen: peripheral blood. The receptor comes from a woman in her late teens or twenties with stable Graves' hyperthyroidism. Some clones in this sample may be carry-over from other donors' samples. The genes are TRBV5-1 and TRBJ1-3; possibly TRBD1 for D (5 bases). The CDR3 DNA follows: TGCGCCAGCTGCGATGGGGGAACGACTGGCACCATATATTTT. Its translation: CASCDGGTTGTIYF.